This T cell receptor beta chain was obtained from a study of glioma-infiltrating T cells after dendritic cell vaccination (dated by TCRdb to the mid-2010s). Looking at the study overall: The cohort comprised roughly 15 glioblastoma patients from Phase I and II dendritic cell vaccination trials, 9 newly diagnosed and 6 with recurrent disease. The vaccine consisted of monocyte-derived dendritic cells cultured approximately 7 days with IL-4 and GM-CSF, then pulsed overnight with autologous tumor lysate. Survival after dendritic cell vaccination was correlated with TCR sequencing metrics, including TIL content and tumor-blood repertoire overlap. Between about 2002 and 2013, the patients were given dendritic cell vaccination pulsed with autologous tumor lysate. Three intradermal dendritic cell vaccine injections were administered to patients at biweekly intervals in the arm below the axilla. Deep sequencing of TCR beta CDR3 regions was used to quantify tumor-infiltrating lymphocyte content and compare tumor and blood repertoires in dendritic cell-vaccinated glioblastoma patients.

Overall study outcomes, separate from this receptor: The TCR overlap response model with three groups was called speculative and said to need prospective validation. After dendritic cell vaccination, a higher estimated pretreatment TIL content predicted longer time to progression and longer overall survival. No direct relationship between TCR clonality and survival was found, suggesting that a diverse polyclonal response may matter. The cohort was small and heterogeneous, few patients had complete blood and tumor sets, and even fewer had initial-recurrent tumor pairs.

A note on this clone: This clone's antigen is unknown. Base qualities are not provided; no much larger clone lies one nucleotide away.

CDR1 and CDR2 are drawn from the germline V gene: SGDLS, YYNGEE. The CDR3 contains 16 residues, cysteine and phenylalanine counted. Of all the DNA, just the CDR3 is kept, 48 bases in frame from base 1. The trim is 0 bases for V and 0 bases for J, with a gap of 10 bases between the germline ends. Patients were selected for having adequate residual fresh-frozen tumor tissue and more than two years of available survival data. Although molecular status otherwise differed among the glioblastoma patients, no patient had an isocitrate dehydrogenase mutation. PBMC were collected before vaccination, two weeks after the third vaccination, and at tumor progression if progression occurred. The Qiagen DNeasy Blood extraction Kit was used for extraction of genomic DNA. The immunoSEQ assay amplified TCRB CDR3 regions from about 2 micrograms of genomic DNA, or from all available DNA when less than that amount was available. Multiplex PCR used 60 forward primers for TCR V beta segments and 13 reverse primers for J beta segments. Synthetic control templates were spiked into each sample at limiting dilution to estimate reads per starting template. The Illumina HiSeq System generated 87 bp sequencing reads. As for the authors' bioinformatics: PCR and sequencing errors were removed by merging closely related sequences with a nearest neighbor algorithm. TCR overlap was defined as the percentage of unique tumor TCR beta sequences that were also found in the peripheral blood of the same patient. TCRdb carries this immuneACCESS record with in-frame sequences only. Its versions omit some clonotypes, under half of them owing to an unresolved V gene in the studies checked, with the rest unexplained. V and J calls and clone size come straight from that table; D and trimming were deduced from the DNA. This sample gives about 95,000 clones in total; about 85% of them show up just once. Of the sample, 2.5% to 3% is held by the ten largest clones.

Sequences were derived from blood, sampled before dendritic cell vaccination. The source of this sequence is a human donor with glioblastoma. In this chain, TRBV9 is recombined with TRBJ1-3; too little of a D gene remains to name it. The sequenced DNA: TGTGCCAGCAGCGTAGTGAGCGGGATCTCTGGAAACACCATATATTTT. It is translated as CASSVVSGISGNTIYF.